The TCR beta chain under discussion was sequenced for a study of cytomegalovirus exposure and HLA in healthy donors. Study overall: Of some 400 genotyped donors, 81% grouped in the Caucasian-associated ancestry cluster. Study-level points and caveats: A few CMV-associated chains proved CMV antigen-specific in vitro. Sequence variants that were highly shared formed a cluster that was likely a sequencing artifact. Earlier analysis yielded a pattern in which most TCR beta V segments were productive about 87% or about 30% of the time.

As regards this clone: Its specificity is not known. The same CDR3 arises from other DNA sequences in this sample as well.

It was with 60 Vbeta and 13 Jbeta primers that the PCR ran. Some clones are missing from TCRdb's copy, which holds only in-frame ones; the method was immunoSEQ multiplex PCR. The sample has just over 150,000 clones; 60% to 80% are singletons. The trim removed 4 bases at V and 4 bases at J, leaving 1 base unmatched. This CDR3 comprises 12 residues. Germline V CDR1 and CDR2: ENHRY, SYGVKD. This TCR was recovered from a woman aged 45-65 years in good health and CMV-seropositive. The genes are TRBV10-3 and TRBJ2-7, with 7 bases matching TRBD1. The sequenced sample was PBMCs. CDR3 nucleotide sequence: TGTGCCATCAGTGGACAGGGTTACGAGCAGTACTTC. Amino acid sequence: CAISGQGYEQYF.